Listed below are T cell receptor beta chains from one sample, sequenced in a study of tumor and adjacent non-tumor tissue in lung cancer. Using its own MiXCR run on the multiplex PCR reads, TCRdb lists one record per CDR3 protein. The sample has over 100,000 distinct CDR3 sequences; under 65% are singletons. The sample was distant non-tumor lung tissue. The receptors here all came from a man in his 60s with non-small cell lung cancer. CDR3s include the opening cysteine and the closing phenylalanine or tryptophan. The D gene is left open where the match is weak. The size entry is marked missing in some rows and otherwise reads once, few, many or a size class.

D gene	clone size	V gene	J gene	CDR3 DNA	CDR3 protein
TRBD1	many	TRBV5-1	TRBJ1-2	TGCGCCAGCAGCCCGGGGACAGGGGGCCGTGCCCATGGCTACACCTTC	CASSPGTGGRAHGYTF
.	many	TRBV6-5	TRBJ2-5	TGTGCCAGCAGTTCCCTCAGCGAGTACCAAGAGACCCAGTACTTC	CASSSLSEYQETQYF
.	many	TRBV6-2/TRBV6-3	TRBJ2-1	TGTGCCAGCAGTCTCATGAGCCATGAGCAGTTCTTC	CASSLMSHEQFF
.	many	TRBV7-9	TRBJ1-4	TGTGCCAGCAGCTTACGGGCTACTAATGAAAAACTGTTTTTT	CASSLRATNEKLFF
.	.	TRBV4-2	TRBJ2-2	TGTGCCAGGAGCCAAGATCAGGGGTCATACACCGAGGAGCTGTTTTTT	CARSQDQGSYTEELFF
.	many	TRBV6-1	TRBJ2-1	TGTGCCAGCAGGAGGCAATTGGGAGACAATGAGCAGTTCTTC	CASRRQLGDNEQFF
TRBD1	.	TRBV30	TRBJ2-1	TGTGCCTGGAGTGGACAGGGAGACGAGCAGTTCTTC	CAWSGQGDEQFF
TRBD2	.	TRBV12-3/TRBV12-4	TRBJ2-7	TGTGCCAGCAGACCGGCGGGGGTCAGGATCGTCTACGAGCAGTACTTC	CASRPAGVRIVYEQYF
.	many	TRBV6-1	TRBJ2-1	TGTGCCAGCCACCACGGACGGGGTTGGGAGCAGTTCTTC	CASHHGRGWEQFF
TRBD2	many	TRBV10-3	TRBJ2-7	TGTGCCATCAGGGACACGGGAGGTCCGGGGGAGCAGTACTTC	CAIRDTGGPGEQYF
.	.	TRBV6-1	TRBJ2-3	TGTGCCAGCAGTGAAGAGCAGAGGAGGGTGACTTATCAGCCCCAGTATTTT	CASSEEQRRVTYQPQYF
TRBD2	.	TRBV6-5	TRBJ2-2	TGTGCCACCTCCGGACTAGCGGGAGCTGTAACCGGGGGGTTGTTTTTT	CATSGLAGAVTGGLFF
TRBD2	.	TRBV20-1	TRBJ2-1	TGCAGTGTGACTGGACTACTAGCGGGTTCCAATGAGCAGTTCTTC	CSVTGLLAGSNEQFF
.	.	TRBV6-2/TRBV6-3	TRBJ2-3	TGTACCAGCAGAGGATCTAGCAGAGGCACAGATACGCAGTATTTT	CTSRGSSRGTDTQYF
.	.	TRBV4-2	TRBJ2-3	TGTGCCAGCAGCCAAGGAGAGGCTAGCACAGATATGCAGTATTTT	CASSQGEASTDMQYF
TRBD1	.	TRBV28	TRBJ2-7	TGTGCCAGCAGTAAACCGGGACAGGGGATTTACGAGCAGTACTTC	CASSKPGQGIYEQYF
.	once	TRBV6-6	TRBJ1-1	TGTGCCAGTAGTTACATCCACGGCGCTGAAGCTTTCTTT	CASSYIHGAEAFF
TRBD1	once	TRBV2	TRBJ2-3	TGTGCCAGCAGGGGGACAGGGGCCACAGATACGCAGTATTTT	CASRGTGATDTQYF
TRBD1	.	TRBV6-5	TRBJ1-4	TGTGCCAGCAGCTATAGTCTCGGGACAGAGGCCGAAAAACTGTTTTTT	CASSYSLGTEAEKLFF
.	.	TRBV11-2	TRBJ2-7	TGTGCCATCAGCTTAGGACTACACGAGCAGTATTTC	CAISLGLHEQYF
.	.	TRBV2	TRBJ2-1	TGTACCAGCAGTCCCTTTGGGAACAGCTCCTACAATGAGCAGTTCTTC	CTSSPFGNSSYNEQFF
.	many	TRBV11-2	TRBJ1-1	TGTGCCAGCAGCTTAGATCACACTGAAGCTTTCTTT	CASSLDHTEAFF
.	many	TRBV6-5	TRBJ1-1	TGTGCCAGCAGTTACATCGGAAACACTGAAGCTTTCTTT	CASSYIGNTEAFF
.	many	TRBV11-2	TRBJ2-5	TGTGCCAGCACCCAAGGTGCAGGGTCTGAGACCCAGTACTTC	CASTQGAGSETQYF
.	many	TRBV5-4	TRBJ2-5	TGTGCCAGCAGCTTGGAAGGGAAGGGGGAAGAGACCCAGTACTTC	CASSLEGKGEETQYF
.	.	TRBV5-6	TRBJ2-3	TGTGCCAGCAGCTTTGTCAGGATTACAGATACGCAGTATTTT	CASSFVRITDTQYF
.	.	TRBV29-1	TRBJ2-1	TGCTGCGTTGAGGGGACTTTCCCCTCCTACAATGAGCAGTTCTTC	CCVEGTFPSYNEQFF
TRBD2	.	TRBV7-9	TRBJ2-1	TGTGCCAGCAGCTCGGGACTAGACAATGAGCAGTTCTTC	CASSSGLDNEQFF